This T cell receptor beta chain was found in a study of T cell changes during pregnancy in multiple sclerosis. Here immunoSEQ multiplex PCR was the method, and the copy in TCRdb shows in-frame clones only, minus some. The sample records around 49,000 clones, around 91% being singletons. Per the germline V gene, CDR1 is MNHEY and CDR2 is SMNVEV (reference sequence). V lost 5 bases to trimming and J lost 6 bases, with 14 bases between them. The CDR3 totals 14 residues. This clonotype was sampled from a female donor in good health, enrolled as a control in a pregnancy study. V and J are TRBV27 and TRBJ2-1, with a weak D call TRBD2 (5 bases). This specimen was peripheral blood, taken after pregnancy. The CDR3 region is CASSRTRHSNEQFF. The DNA for the CDR3 is TGTGCCAGCAGTCGGACTCGCCATAGCAATGAGCAGTTCTTC.